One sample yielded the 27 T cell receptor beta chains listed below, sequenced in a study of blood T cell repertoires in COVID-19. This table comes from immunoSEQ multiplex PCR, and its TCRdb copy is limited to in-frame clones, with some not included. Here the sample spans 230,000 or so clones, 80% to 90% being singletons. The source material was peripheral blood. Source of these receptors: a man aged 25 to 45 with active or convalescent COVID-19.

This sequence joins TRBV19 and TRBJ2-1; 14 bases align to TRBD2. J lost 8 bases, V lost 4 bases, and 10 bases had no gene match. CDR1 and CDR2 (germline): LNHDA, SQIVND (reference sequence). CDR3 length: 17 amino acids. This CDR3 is CASSTSRLAGGPDEQFF. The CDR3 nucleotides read TGTGCCAGTAGTACTTCCCGACTAGCGGGAGGGCCTGATGAGCAGTTCTTC.

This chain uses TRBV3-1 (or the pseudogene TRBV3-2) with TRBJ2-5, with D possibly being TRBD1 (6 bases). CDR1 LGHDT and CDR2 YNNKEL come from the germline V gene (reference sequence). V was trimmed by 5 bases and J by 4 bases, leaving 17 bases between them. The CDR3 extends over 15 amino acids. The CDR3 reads CASSYRPTGIETQYF. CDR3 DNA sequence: TGTGCCAGCAGCTACAGACCTACAGGGATAGAGACCCAGTACTTC.

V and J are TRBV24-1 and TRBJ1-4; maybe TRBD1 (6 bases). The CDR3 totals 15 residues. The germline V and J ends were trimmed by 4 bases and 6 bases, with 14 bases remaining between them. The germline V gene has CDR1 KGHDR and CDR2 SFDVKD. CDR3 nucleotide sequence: TGTGCCACCAGTGACCATACAGGGCCGGATGAAAAACTGTTTTTT. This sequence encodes CATSDHTGPDEKLFF.

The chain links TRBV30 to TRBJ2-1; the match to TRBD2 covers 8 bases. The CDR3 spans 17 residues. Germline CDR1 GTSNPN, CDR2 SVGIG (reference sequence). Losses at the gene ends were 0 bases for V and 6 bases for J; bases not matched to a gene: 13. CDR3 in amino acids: CAWSVILGGRRGNEQFF. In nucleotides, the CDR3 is TGTGCCTGGAGTGTAATCTTAGGCGGGAGGCGGGGCAATGAGCAGTTCTTC.

The chain's CDR3 is CASRGPGQGDYGYTF. The CDR3 nucleotides read TGTGCCAGTAGGGGACCGGGACAGGGGGACTATGGCTACACCTTC. This chain connects TRBV19 to TRBJ1-2; 11 bases align to TRBD1. This CDR3 region has 15 residues. Per germline, CDR1 LNHDA and CDR2 SQIVND (reference sequence). J lost 3 bases, V lost 6 bases, and 6 bases had no gene match.

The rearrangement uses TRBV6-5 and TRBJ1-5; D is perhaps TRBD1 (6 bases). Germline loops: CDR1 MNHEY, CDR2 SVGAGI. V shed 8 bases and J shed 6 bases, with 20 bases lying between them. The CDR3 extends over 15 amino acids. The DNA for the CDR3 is TGTGCCAGCGGCATCCCAGGGGTCGTCCGTCAGCCCCAGCATTTT. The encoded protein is CASGIPGVVRQPQHF.

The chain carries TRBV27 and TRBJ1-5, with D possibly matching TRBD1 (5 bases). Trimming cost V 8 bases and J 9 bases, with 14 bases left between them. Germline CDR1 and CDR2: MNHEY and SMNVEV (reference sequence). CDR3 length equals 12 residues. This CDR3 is CASRSFQGPQHF. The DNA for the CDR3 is TGTGCCAGCCGATCGTTCCAGGGGCCCCAGCATTTT.

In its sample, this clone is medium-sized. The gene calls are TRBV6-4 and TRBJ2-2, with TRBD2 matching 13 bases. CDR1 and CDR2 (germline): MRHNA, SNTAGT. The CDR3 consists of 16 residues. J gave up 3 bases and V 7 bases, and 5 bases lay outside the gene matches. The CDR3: CASKGTSGTDTGELFF. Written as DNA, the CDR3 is TGTGCCAGCAAAGGGACTAGCGGGACCGACACCGGGGAGCTGTTTTTT.

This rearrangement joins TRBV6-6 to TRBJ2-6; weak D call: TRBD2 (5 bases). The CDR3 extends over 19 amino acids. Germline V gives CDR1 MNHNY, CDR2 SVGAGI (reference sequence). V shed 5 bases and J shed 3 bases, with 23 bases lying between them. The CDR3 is CASSHPVGRGADGANVLTF. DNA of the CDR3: TGTGCCAGCAGTCACCCCGTTGGTCGGGGAGCTGATGGGGCCAACGTCCTGACTTTC.

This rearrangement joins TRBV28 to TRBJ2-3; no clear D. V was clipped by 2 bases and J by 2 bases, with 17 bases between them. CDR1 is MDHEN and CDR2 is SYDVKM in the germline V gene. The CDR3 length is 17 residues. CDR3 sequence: CASSLSPHRVPTDTQYF. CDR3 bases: TGTGCCAGCAGTTTAAGCCCCCACCGAGTCCCCACAGATACGCAGTATTTT.

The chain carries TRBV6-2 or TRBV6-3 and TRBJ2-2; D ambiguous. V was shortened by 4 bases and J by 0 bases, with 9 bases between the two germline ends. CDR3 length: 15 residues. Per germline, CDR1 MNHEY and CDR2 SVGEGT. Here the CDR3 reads CASSFSSANTGELFF. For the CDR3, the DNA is TGTGCCAGCAGTTTTAGCTCCGCGAACACCGGGGAGCTGTTTTTT.

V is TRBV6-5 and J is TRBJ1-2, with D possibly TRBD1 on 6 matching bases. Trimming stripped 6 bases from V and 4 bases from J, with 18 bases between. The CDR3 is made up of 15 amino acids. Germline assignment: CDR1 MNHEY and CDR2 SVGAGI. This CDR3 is CASSPRYRVGYGYTF. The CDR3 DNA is TGTGCCAGCAGCCCCCGGTACAGGGTCGGCTATGGCTACACCTTC.

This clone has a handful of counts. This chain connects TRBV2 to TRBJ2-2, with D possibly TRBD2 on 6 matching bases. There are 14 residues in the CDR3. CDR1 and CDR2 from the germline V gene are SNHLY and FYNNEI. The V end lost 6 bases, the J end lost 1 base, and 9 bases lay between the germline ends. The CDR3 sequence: CASRQEGNTGELFF. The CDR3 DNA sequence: TGTGCCAGCAGGCAGGAGGGGAACACCGGGGAGCTGTTTTTT.

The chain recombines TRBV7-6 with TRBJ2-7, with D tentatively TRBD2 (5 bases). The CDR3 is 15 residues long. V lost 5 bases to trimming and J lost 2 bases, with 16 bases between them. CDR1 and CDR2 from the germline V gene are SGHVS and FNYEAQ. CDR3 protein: CASSPATRDAYEQYF. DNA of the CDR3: TGTGCCAGCAGCCCGGCAACCCGGGATGCCTACGAGCAGTACTTC.

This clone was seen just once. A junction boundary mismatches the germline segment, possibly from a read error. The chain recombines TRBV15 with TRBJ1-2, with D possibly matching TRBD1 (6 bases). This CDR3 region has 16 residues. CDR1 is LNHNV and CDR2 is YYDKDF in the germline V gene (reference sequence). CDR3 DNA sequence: TGTGCCACCAGGAGAGGCTCAGCCGGGACAATGGGTGGCTACACCTTC. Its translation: CATRRGSAGTMGGYTF.

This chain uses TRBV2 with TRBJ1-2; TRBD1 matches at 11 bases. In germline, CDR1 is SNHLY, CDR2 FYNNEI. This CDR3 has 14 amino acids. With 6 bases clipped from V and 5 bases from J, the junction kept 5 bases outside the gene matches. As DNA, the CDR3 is TGTGCCAGCAGCGAGGACAGGGGGCGTTATGGCTACACCTTC. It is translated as CASSEDRGRYGYTF.

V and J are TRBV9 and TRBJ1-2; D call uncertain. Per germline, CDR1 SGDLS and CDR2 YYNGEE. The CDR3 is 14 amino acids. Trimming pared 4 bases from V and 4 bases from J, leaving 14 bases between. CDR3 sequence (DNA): TGTGCCAGCAGCCCTAGCAGGTCAGTCTATGGCTACACCTTC. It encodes CASSPSRSVYGYTF.

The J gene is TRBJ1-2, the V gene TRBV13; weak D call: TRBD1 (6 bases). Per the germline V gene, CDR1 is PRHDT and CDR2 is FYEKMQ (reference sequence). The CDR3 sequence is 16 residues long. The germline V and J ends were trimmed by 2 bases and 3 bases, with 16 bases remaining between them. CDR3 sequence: CASSLTPLTGYYGYTF. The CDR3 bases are TGTGCCAGCAGCTTAACCCCTTTAACAGGGTACTATGGCTACACCTTC.

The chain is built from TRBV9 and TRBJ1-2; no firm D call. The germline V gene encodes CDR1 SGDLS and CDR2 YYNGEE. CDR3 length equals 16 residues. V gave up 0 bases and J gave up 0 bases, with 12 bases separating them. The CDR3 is CASSVAPSVANYGYTF. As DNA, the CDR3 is TGTGCCAGCAGCGTAGCCCCCAGTGTGGCTAACTATGGCTACACCTTC.

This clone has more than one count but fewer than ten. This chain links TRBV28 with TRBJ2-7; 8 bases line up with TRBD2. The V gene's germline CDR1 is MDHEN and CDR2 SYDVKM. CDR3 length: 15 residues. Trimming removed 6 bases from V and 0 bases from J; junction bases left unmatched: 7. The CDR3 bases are TGTGCCAGCAGCTTTAGCGGGACTAGCTCCTACGAGCAGTACTTC. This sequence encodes CASSFSGTSSYEQYF.

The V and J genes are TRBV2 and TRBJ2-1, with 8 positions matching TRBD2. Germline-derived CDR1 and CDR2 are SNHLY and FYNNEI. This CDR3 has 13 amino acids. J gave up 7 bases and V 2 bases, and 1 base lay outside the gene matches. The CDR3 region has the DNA TGTGCCAGCAGTGAACAGCGGGGGAATGAGCAGTTCTTC. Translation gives CASSEQRGNEQFF. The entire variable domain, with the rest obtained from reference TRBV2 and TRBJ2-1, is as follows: EPEVTQTPSHQVTQMGQEVILRCVPISNHLYFYWYRQILGQKVEFLVSFYNNEISEKSEIFDDQFSVERPDGSNFTLKIRSTKLEDSAMYFCASSEQRGNEQFFGPGTRLTVL.

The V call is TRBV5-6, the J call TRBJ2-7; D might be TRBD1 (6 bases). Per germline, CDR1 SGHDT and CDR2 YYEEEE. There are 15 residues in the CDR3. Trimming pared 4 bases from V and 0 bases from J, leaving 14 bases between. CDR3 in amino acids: CASSQDSLSSYEQYF. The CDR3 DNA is TGTGCCAGCAGCCAGGACAGTTTAAGCTCCTACGAGCAGTACTTC.

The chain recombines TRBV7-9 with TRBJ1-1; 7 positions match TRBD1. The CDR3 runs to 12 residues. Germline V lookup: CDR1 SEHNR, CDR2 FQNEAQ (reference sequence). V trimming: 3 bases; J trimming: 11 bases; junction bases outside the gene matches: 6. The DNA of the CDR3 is TGTGCCAGCAGCTTGACAGGGTTAGTGGCTTTCTTT. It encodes CASSLTGLVAFF.

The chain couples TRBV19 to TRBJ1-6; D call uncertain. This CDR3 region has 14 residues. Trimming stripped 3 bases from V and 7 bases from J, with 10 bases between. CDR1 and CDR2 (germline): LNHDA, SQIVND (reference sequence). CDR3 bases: TGTGCCAGTAGTATCGAGGGAGACAATTCACCCCTCCACTTT. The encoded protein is CASSIEGDNSPLHF.

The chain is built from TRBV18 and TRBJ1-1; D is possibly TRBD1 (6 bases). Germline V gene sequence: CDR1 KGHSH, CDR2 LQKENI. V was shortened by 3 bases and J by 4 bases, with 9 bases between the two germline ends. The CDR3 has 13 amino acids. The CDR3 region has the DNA TGTGCCAGCTCACCCAAGGACAGCACTGAAGCTTTCTTT. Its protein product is CASSPKDSTEAFF.

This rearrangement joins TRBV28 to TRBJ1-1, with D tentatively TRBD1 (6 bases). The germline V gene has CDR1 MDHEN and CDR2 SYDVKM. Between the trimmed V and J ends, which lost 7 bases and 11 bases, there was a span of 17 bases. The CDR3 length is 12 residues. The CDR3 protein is CASTPERGWAFF. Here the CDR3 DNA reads TGTGCCAGCACCCCTGAAAGGGGGTGGGCTTTCTTT.

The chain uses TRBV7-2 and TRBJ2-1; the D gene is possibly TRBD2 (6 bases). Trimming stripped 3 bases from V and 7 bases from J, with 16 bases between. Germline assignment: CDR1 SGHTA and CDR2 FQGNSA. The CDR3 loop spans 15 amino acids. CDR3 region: CASSFESPGGNEQFF. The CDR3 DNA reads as TGTGCCAGCAGCTTCGAGTCCCCCGGGGGTAATGAGCAGTTCTTC.